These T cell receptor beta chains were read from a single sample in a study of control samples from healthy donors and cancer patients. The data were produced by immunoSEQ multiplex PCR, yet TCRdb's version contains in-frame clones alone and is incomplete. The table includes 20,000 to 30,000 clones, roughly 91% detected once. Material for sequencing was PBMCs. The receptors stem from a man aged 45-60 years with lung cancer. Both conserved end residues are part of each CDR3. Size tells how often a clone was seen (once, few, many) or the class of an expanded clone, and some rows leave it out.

CDR3: CASSLGQGLHYEQYF
size: -
V: TRBV7-2
J: TRBJ2-7

CDR3: CASSFLTGDTEAFF
size: -
V: TRBV5-1
J: TRBJ1-1

CDR3: CASSARQGARNTDTQYF
size: -
V: TRBV7-2
J: TRBJ2-3

CDR3: CASSLWGDTQYF
size: -
V: TRBV7-6
J: TRBJ2-3

CDR3: CASSPTRPDYGYTF
size: -
V: TRBV7-2
J: TRBJ1-2

CDR3: CASSNRDVRLTDTQYF
size: -
V: TRBV18
J: TRBJ2-3

CDR3: CASSSDQGAYEQYF
size: -
V: TRBV5-1
J: TRBJ2-7

CDR3: CASSFGGGYTF
size: -
V: TRBV6-5
J: TRBJ1-2

CDR3: CASSQAGTPETQYF
size: -
V: TRBV4-3
J: TRBJ2-5

CDR3: CASSQDVTGAVGTQYF
size: -
V: TRBV4-1
J: TRBJ2-5

CDR3: CASSPGQGLYNEQFF
size: -
V: TRBV6-4
J: TRBJ2-1

CDR3: CASSFGVGNTEAFF
size: -
V: TRBV5-6
J: TRBJ1-1

CDR3: CASSSNIGLGETQYF
size: -
V: TRBV5-4
J: TRBJ2-5

CDR3: CASSLALAGAAGELFF
size: -
V: TRBV5-6
J: TRBJ2-2

CDR3: CATRGAEEQYF
size: -
V: TRBV10-3
J: TRBJ2-7

CDR3: CASSLDYDEQYF
size: -
V: TRBV7-2
J: TRBJ2-7

CDR3: CASSRDTPSYEQYF
size: -
V: TRBV5-1
J: TRBJ2-7

CDR3: CASSSGTGNEKLFF
size: -
V: TRBV3-1/TRBV3-2
J: TRBJ1-4

CDR3: CASSSAQGYEQYF
size: -
V: TRBV28
J: TRBJ2-7

CDR3: CASSQDRRQPPGYTF
size: -
V: TRBV14
J: TRBJ1-2

CDR3: CASLRSLSTEAFF
size: -
V: TRBV6-5
J: TRBJ1-1

CDR3: CASSSTGLAGTGELFF
size: -
V: TRBV7-3
J: TRBJ2-2

CDR3: CASSPNLNTEAFF
size: -
V: TRBV28
J: TRBJ1-1

CDR3: CASSPISQGIQPQHF
size: -
V: TRBV19
J: TRBJ1-5

CDR3: CASPRLGGGHGENEQFF
size: -
V: TRBV2
J: TRBJ2-1

CDR3: CASKWGQRDGYTF
size: -
V: TRBV2
J: TRBJ1-2

CDR3: CASGNREGTEAFF
size: medium-sized
V: TRBV19
J: TRBJ1-1

CDR3: CASSRDGTNQPQHF
size: -
V: TRBV7-2
J: TRBJ1-5

CDR3: CASAPIQGDTQYF
size: once
V: TRBV12-5
J: TRBJ2-3

CDR3: CASRRDGNSPLHF
size: -
V: TRBV9
J: TRBJ1-6

CDR3: CASSYRVRGHEQYF
size: -
V: TRBV6-2/TRBV6-3
J: TRBJ2-7

CDR3: CASKGNEQYF
size: -
V: TRBV28
J: TRBJ2-7

CDR3: CAWSTGDDIQYF
size: -
V: TRBV30
J: TRBJ2-4

CDR3: CASSSDSSGNTIYF
size: -
V: TRBV27
J: TRBJ1-3

CDR3: CSASGGLGDTQYF
size: -
V: TRBV20-1
J: TRBJ2-3

CDR3: CASSLVWDRGPYGYTF
size: -
V: TRBV11-2
J: TRBJ1-2

CDR3: CASSLLTYEQYF
size: -
V: TRBV5-8
J: TRBJ2-7

CDR3: CASSTDRLNTEAFF
size: -
V: TRBV19
J: TRBJ1-1

CDR3: CASSPRGRGGTGELFF
size: -
V: TRBV19
J: TRBJ2-2

CDR3: CAWSILATDTDTQYF
size: -
V: TRBV30
J: TRBJ2-3

CDR3: CASSPAKRGASYEQYF
size: -
V: TRBV7-2
J: TRBJ2-7

CDR3: CASSSERTGDGYTF
size: -
V: TRBV6-5
J: TRBJ1-2

CDR3: CASSLPAPGAVYEQYF
size: -
V: TRBV7-8
J: TRBJ2-7

CDR3: CAWSVPGLVSEQYF
size: -
V: TRBV30
J: TRBJ2-7

CDR3: CAWGPGVWEQYF
size: -
V: TRBV30
J: TRBJ2-7

CDR3: CASSPSLSAGGGYTF
size: -
V: TRBV5-4
J: TRBJ1-2

CDR3: CASSLDQGWGTGELFF
size: -
V: TRBV11-3
J: TRBJ2-2

CDR3: CASSPRTGGPTDTQYF
size: -
V: TRBV18
J: TRBJ2-3

CDR3: CASSLKSGAGANVLTF
size: once
V: TRBV5-1
J: TRBJ2-6